The entry below describes one TCR beta chain. The data are from a study of CD8 T cells in Susac syndrome. With random hexamers, reverse transcription was performed on about 0.5 to 1 ug of RNA. Coverage of TCR beta CDR3 amplification by immunoSEQ multiplex PCR extended to 54 Vbeta and 13 Jbeta. TCRdb itself ran the immunoSEQ multiplex PCR reads through MiXCR, one entry per CDR3 protein. The repertoire holds around 200,000 distinct CDR3 sequences, with over 85% as singletons. This TCR derives from a human donor in good health. Sample: CD4+ T cells from PBMCs.

The CDR3 DNA sequence: TGTGCCAGCAGTCCTCTTCCGGGGCCCAGCAATCAGCCCCAGCATTTT. Translation: CASSPLPGPSNQPQHF. V and J are TRBV27 and TRBJ1-5; D is perhaps TRBD1 (5 bases). Trimming took 5 bases from V and 1 from J, leaving 15 bases between them. This CDR3 has 16 amino acids. Germline V CDR1 and CDR2: MNHEY, SMNVEV (reference sequence).